Reported below is one TCR beta chain. This entry belongs to a study of blood T cell repertoires in COVID-19. As for the study in general: Samples taken during acute and convalescent COVID-19 were collected in the United States, Italy and Spain.

The CDR3 is 11 amino acids. The V end was cut by 6 bases, the J end by 6 bases, with 6 bases between. Germline V gene sequence: CDR1 SGHTA, CDR2 FQGNSA. Original analysis: From reference gene primer amplification, estimates of nucleated cell counts were derived. The method was immunoSEQ multiplex PCR; TCRdb's version includes in-frame clones alone and lacks a portion of them. V, J and clone size reflect that table, while D and trimming were determined from the DNA. The profile covers hundreds of thousands of clones, with about 90% appearing a single time and nearly 6.5% taken by the ten largest. The sequence was obtained from a woman in her fifties or sixties with COVID-19, enrolled during active disease. The material sequenced was peripheral blood. The J gene is TRBJ2-1, the V gene TRBV7-2, with no clear D. CDR3 sequence reads: CASRSFNEQFF. As DNA, the CDR3 is TGTGCCAGCAGATCTTTCAATGAGCAGTTCTTC. Full variable domain (rest looked up from reference TRBV7-2 and TRBJ2-1): GAGVSQSPSNKVTEKGKDVELRCDPISGHTALYWYRQSLGQGLEFLIYFQGNSAPDKSGLPSDRFSAERTGGSVSTLTIQRTQQEDSAVYLCASRSFNEQFFGPGTRLTVL.